These 28 T cell receptor beta chains were all obtained from the same sample, sequenced in a study of blood T cell repertoires in COVID-19. Using immunoSEQ multiplex PCR, the repertoire was profiled, and TCRdb retains in-frame clones only, with some absent. The sample lists more than 95,000 clones, around 83% seen once, with 3.2% in the top ten. Sequenced input: peripheral blood. These receptors came from a woman aged 80 or over with COVID-19, enrolled during active disease.

The V and J genes are TRBV25-1 and TRBJ1-6; TRBD1 matches at 7 bases. The ends lost 1 base at V and 5 bases at J; junction bases unmatched: 5. Germline CDR1 is MGHDK and CDR2 is SYGVNS. The CDR3 is 16 residues long. In DNA, the CDR3 is TGTGCCAGCAGTGAATTGAAGGGGGCCGATAATTCACCCCTCCACTTT. Its protein product is CASSELKGADNSPLHF.

The V call is TRBV30, the J call TRBJ2-7; 8 nucleotides line up with TRBD2. The CDR3 spans 13 residues. With 5 bases clipped from V and 2 bases from J, the junction kept 5 bases outside the gene matches. Germline CDR1 reads GTSNPN; CDR2 reads SVGIG (reference sequence). The CDR3 DNA reads TGTGCCTGGGCGGGACTAGGAGCCTACGAGCAGTACTTC. It encodes CAWAGLGAYEQYF.

The chain employs TRBV4-1 and TRBJ1-6; no reliable D call. The V end was cut by 0 bases, the J end by 10 bases, with 13 bases between. The germline CDR1 and CDR2 sequences are MGHRA and YSYEKL. The CDR3 runs 15 residues. The CDR3 loop is CASSQEGEYRSPLHF. For the CDR3, the DNA is TGCGCCAGCAGCCAAGAGGGCGAGTATCGGTCACCCCTCCACTTT.

The chain's CDR3 is CASSLALLAGEETQYF. CDR3 DNA sequence: TGTGCCAGCAGCTTGGCCCTGCTAGCGGGAGAAGAGACCCAGTACTTC. The chain is built from TRBV5-5 and TRBJ2-5; 10 bases align to TRBD2. This CDR3 spans 16 amino acids. The germline gives CDR1 SGHKS, CDR2 YYEKEE (reference sequence). V was pared by 0 bases and J by 3 bases, with 5 bases of the junction left unmatched.

This clone has a handful of counts. The genes are TRBV5-1 and TRBJ1-6; TRBD1 matches 9 bases. The V gene's germline CDR1 is SGHRS and CDR2 YFSETQ. This CDR3 spans 15 amino acids. Trimming removed 1 base from V and 10 bases from J; junction bases left unmatched: 6. The CDR3 bases are TGCGCCAGCAGCTTGTCTGGACAGGGGAGGTCACCCCTCCACTTT. Protein product: CASSLSGQGRSPLHF.

The chain couples TRBV20-1 to TRBJ1-5; maybe TRBD1 (6 bases). CDR3 size: 15 residues. Trimming pared 3 bases from V and 4 bases from J, leaving 16 bases between. From germline, CDR1 is DFQATT and CDR2 SNEGSKA (reference sequence). The CDR3 loop is CSASRQGIVNQPQHF. DNA for the CDR3: TGCAGTGCTAGTAGGCAGGGGATCGTTAATCAGCCCCAGCATTTT.

The chain uses TRBV27 and TRBJ2-3; D gene ambiguous. Per germline, CDR1 MNHEY and CDR2 SMNVEV (reference sequence). V was shortened by 6 bases and J by 4 bases, with 11 bases between the two germline ends. This CDR3 has 13 amino acids. The chain's CDR3 is CASSDLGADTQYF. CDR3 sequence (DNA): TGTGCCAGCAGCGATCTAGGAGCAGATACGCAGTATTTT.

This chain uses TRBV10-3 with TRBJ2-1; D may be TRBD2 (6 bases). The ends were cut back, 4 bases at V and 9 bases at J, with 19 bases in the middle. In germline, CDR1 is ENHRY, CDR2 SYGVKD. There are 15 residues in the CDR3. The CDR3 sequence: CAISVRGSIEAEQFF. CDR3 nucleotide sequence: TGTGCCATCAGTGTCCGGGGGAGTATCGAAGCTGAGCAGTTCTTC.

The chain uses TRBV5-4 and TRBJ2-1; 9 bases map to TRBD2. The germline V gene encodes CDR1 SGHNT and CDR2 YYREEE (reference sequence). CDR3 length equals 15 residues. Unmatched junction bases numbered 7, after V lost 0 bases and J lost 9 bases. CDR3 protein: CASSLALAGVVEQFF. In nucleotides, the CDR3 is TGTGCCAGCAGCTTGGCGTTAGCGGGAGTCGTTGAGCAGTTCTTC.

This chain joins TRBV20-1 and TRBJ1-6; 7 positions match TRBD1. Looked up from germline, CDR1 is DFQATT and CDR2 is SNEGSKA (reference sequence). This CDR3 is 11 amino acids long. After removal of 6 bases from V and 14 bases from J, the junction contained 7 bases not matched to a gene. Written as DNA, the CDR3 is TGCAGTGCCTGGGGACAGAGTGCCCTCCACTTT. It specifies CSAWGQSALHF.

This chain uses TRBV10-3 with TRBJ2-7, with TRBD2 matching 7 bases. From germline, CDR1 is ENHRY and CDR2 SYGVKD. This CDR3 comprises 14 residues. The ends lost 0 bases at V and 3 bases at J; junction bases unmatched: 2. The CDR3 region is CAISESGGIYEQYF. As DNA, the CDR3 is TGTGCCATCAGTGAGTCGGGAGGGATCTACGAGCAGTACTTC.

The chain recombines TRBV5-5 with TRBJ2-1, with 11 bases matching TRBD1. This CDR3 spans 15 amino acids. CDR1 and CDR2 from the germline V gene are SGHKS and YYEKEE (reference sequence). Trimming removed 4 bases from V and 0 bases from J; junction bases left unmatched: 0. The CDR3 region is CASSGTGGSYNEQFF. CDR3 sequence (DNA): TGTGCCAGCAGCGGGACAGGGGGCTCCTACAATGAGCAGTTCTTC.

The V gene is TRBV19, the J gene TRBJ1-5; maybe TRBD1 (6 bases). V gave up 7 bases and J gave up 7 bases, with 23 bases separating them. The CDR3 covers 16 residues. Germline V gene data show CDR1 as LNHDA and CDR2 as SQIVND (reference sequence). CDR3: CASTPSRAGDYQPQHF. The CDR3 DNA is TGTGCCAGTACCCCAAGTCGGGCAGGGGACTACCAGCCCCAGCATTTT.

The chain couples TRBV9 to TRBJ2-1; D remains unclear. Germline CDR1 and CDR2: SGDLS and YYNGEE. CDR3 length: 12 amino acids. V was cut by 2 bases and J by 8 bases, with 8 bases left in between. The CDR3, as DNA: TGTGCCAGCAGCGTTCACTTAGATGAGCAGTTCTTC. This sequence encodes CASSVHLDEQFF.

This chain uses TRBV28 with TRBJ2-7, with TRBD1 matching over 8 bases. The junction had 19 bases not matched to a gene; V was cut back by 5 bases and J by 1 base. This CDR3 comprises 19 residues. Germline lookup yields CDR1 MDHEN and CDR2 SYDVKM. In DNA, the CDR3 is TGTGCCAGCAGTCCCAGGATACGGACAGGGCCCCAATTGTCCTACGAGCAGTACTTC. It specifies CASSPRIRTGPQLSYEQYF.

The rearrangement links TRBV6-2 or TRBV6-3 to TRBJ1-4; the D gene is possibly TRBD1 (5 bases). This CDR3 has 15 residues. Germline CDR1 MNHEY, CDR2 SVGEGT. Trimming removed 8 bases at V and 3 bases at J, with 16 bases between. This CDR3 is CASCDSDKANEKLFF. DNA for the CDR3: TGTGCCAGCTGTGACTCGGACAAGGCTAATGAAAAACTGTTTTTT.

The chain recombines TRBV7-8 with TRBJ2-7; TRBD1 agrees at 7 bases. Per the germline V gene, CDR1 is SGHVS and CDR2 is FQNEAQ. The J segment lost 2 bases and the V segment lost 5 bases, leaving 9 bases of the junction unmatched. The length of the CDR3 is 15 residues. CDR3: CASSRTDRATYEQYF. The CDR3, as DNA: TGTGCCAGCAGCCGAACCGACAGGGCCACCTACGAGCAGTACTTC.

This chain links TRBV28 with TRBJ1-2; no reliable D call. Germline V gene lookup returns CDR1 MDHEN and CDR2 SYDVKM. Between the trimmed V and J ends, which lost 6 bases and 7 bases, there was a span of 12 bases. The CDR3 is 12 amino acids. The CDR3 DNA reads TGTGCCAGCAGCCCGTTACAGAGTGGCTACACCTTC. This gives the protein CASSPLQSGYTF.

This chain connects TRBV9 to TRBJ2-1, with 10 bases fitting TRBD2. This CDR3 has 16 residues. V dropped 0 bases and J dropped 7; count of bases not matched to a gene: 7. CDR1 and CDR2 (germline): SGDLS, YYNGEE. CDR3 amino acids: CASSVGLGTSENEQFF. The CDR3 bases are TGTGCCAGCAGCGTAGGTCTCGGGACTAGCGAAAATGAGCAGTTCTTC. Full variable domain (rest looked up from reference TRBV9 and TRBJ2-1): DSGVTQTPKHLITATGQRVTLRCSPRSGDLSVYWYQQSLDQGLQFLIQYYNGEERAKGNILERFSAQQFPDLHSELNLSSLELGDSALYFCASSVGLGTSENEQFFGPGTRLTVL.

The chain is built from TRBV28 and TRBJ2-7; D is perhaps TRBD1 (5 bases). Germline V gives CDR1 MDHEN, CDR2 SYDVKM. The CDR3 is 13 amino acids. Trimming removed 4 bases at V and 5 bases at J, with 12 bases between. The CDR3 reads CASSWVTVDEQYF. The CDR3 coding sequence is TGTGCCAGCAGTTGGGTGACAGTCGACGAGCAGTACTTC.

J is TRBJ2-1 and V is TRBV5-1, with a possible D match to TRBD1 (6 bases). Between the trimmed V and J ends, which lost 4 bases and 9 bases, there was a span of 11 bases. The CDR3 covers 12 residues. Germline loops: CDR1 SGHRS, CDR2 YFSETQ. The CDR3 region has the DNA TGCGCCAGCAGCCAACAGGGTGGTGAGCAGTTCTTC. It is translated as CASSQQGGEQFF.

CDR3 sequence reads: CASSNSPGQGAGEQFF. As DNA, the CDR3 is TGTGCCAGTAGTAATTCACCGGGACAGGGGGCGGGTGAGCAGTTCTTC. The chain recombines TRBV19 with TRBJ2-1, with 12 bases fitting TRBD1. The CDR3 runs to 16 residues. Germline loops: CDR1 LNHDA, CDR2 SQIVND (reference sequence). V shed 4 bases and J 9 bases; nucleotides not matched to a gene: 10.

The rearrangement links TRBV27 to TRBJ1-4, with 8 bases aligning to TRBD1. V gave up 4 bases and J gave up 0 bases; unmatched junction bases: 7. The CDR3 extends over 17 amino acids. Germline CDR1 reads MNHEY; CDR2 reads SMNVEV (reference sequence). The CDR3 bases are TGTGCCAGCAGTTCGCGGACAGGGCCTGCAACTAATGAAAAACTGTTTTTT. This sequence encodes CASSSRTGPATNEKLFF. The variable domain in full, completed from reference TRBV27 and TRBJ1-4, reads EAQVTQNPRYLITVTGKKLTVTCSQNMNHEYMSWYRQDPGLGLRQIYYSMNVEVTDKGDVPEGYKVSRKEKRNFPLILESPSPNQTSLYFCASSSRTGPATNEKLFFGSGTQLSVL.

V is TRBV6-2 or TRBV6-3 and J is TRBJ1-1; D might be TRBD1 (5 bases). The germline gives CDR1 MNHEY, CDR2 SVGEGT. V dropped 0 bases and J dropped 2 bases, with 13 bases sitting between them. This CDR3 region has 16 residues. The CDR3 DNA reads TGTGCCAGCAGTTACTCACAGGTAATCGCCAACACTGAAGCTTTCTTT. Its protein product is CASSYSQVIANTEAFF.

The genes are TRBV28 and TRBJ1-1; D uncertain. The CDR3 has 13 amino acids. The V gene lost 5 bases and the J gene lost 6 bases, with 13 bases spanning the gap. Germline-derived CDR1 and CDR2 are MDHEN and SYDVKM. The chain's CDR3 is CASSLRVLAEAFF. The CDR3 bases are TGTGCCAGCAGTCTCCGGGTACTCGCTGAAGCTTTCTTT.

The V gene is TRBV7-8, the J gene TRBJ1-5; unclear D gene. There are 12 residues in the CDR3. The V and J ends lost 0 bases and 14 bases respectively, with 11 bases between them. CDR1 is SGHVS and CDR2 is FQNEAQ in the germline V gene. The CDR3 nucleotides are TGTGCCAGCAGCTTAGCGCGAGGATTTAAGCATTTT. This codes for CASSLARGFKHF.

The rearrangement joins TRBV20-1 to TRBJ1-4; 8 bases agree with TRBD1. The V segment lost 3 bases and the J segment 8 bases; nucleotides outside the gene matches: 11. The CDR3 spans 15 residues. In germline, CDR1 is DFQATT, CDR2 SNEGSKA (reference sequence). The DNA of the CDR3 is TGCAGTGCTAGTCCTGGACAGGGAAAAGTAGAAAAACTGTTTTTT. This translates into CSASPGQGKVEKLFF.

The V gene is TRBV29-1, the J gene TRBJ1-1; unclear D gene. Germline loops: CDR1 SQVTM, CDR2 ANQGSEA. The CDR3 spans 10 residues. Trimming removed 2 bases at V and 6 bases at J, with 4 bases between. In DNA form, the CDR3 reads TGCAGCGTTGAACCCGCTGAAGCTTTCTTT. It translates to CSVEPAEAFF.